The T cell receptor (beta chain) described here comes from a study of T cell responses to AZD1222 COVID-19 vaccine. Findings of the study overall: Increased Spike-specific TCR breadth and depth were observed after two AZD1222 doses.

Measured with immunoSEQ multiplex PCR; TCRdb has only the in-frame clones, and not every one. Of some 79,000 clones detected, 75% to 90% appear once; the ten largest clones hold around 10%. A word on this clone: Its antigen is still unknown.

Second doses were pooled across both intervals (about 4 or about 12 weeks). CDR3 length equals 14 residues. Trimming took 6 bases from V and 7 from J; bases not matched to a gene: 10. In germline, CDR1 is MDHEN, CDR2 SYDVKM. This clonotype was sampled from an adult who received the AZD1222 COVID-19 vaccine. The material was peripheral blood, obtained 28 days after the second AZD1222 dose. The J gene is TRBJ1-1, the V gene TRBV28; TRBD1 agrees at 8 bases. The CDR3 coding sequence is TGTGCCAGCAGCTCTCGGGACAGGCTTTATGAAGCTTTCTTT. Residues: CASSSRDRLYEAFF.